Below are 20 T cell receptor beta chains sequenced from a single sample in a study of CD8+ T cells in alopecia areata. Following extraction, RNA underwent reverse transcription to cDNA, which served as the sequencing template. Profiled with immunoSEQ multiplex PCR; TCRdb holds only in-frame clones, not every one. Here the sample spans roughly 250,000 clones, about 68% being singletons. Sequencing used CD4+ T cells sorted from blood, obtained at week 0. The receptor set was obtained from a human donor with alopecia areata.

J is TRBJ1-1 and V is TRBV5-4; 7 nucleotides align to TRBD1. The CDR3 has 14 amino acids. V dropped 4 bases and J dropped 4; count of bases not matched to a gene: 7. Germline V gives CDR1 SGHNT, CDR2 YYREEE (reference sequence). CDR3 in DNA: TGTGCCAGCAGCCGACAGGGAGAGGGCACTGAAGCTTTCTTT. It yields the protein CASSRQGEGTEAFF.

CDR3 residues: CASSLVEAGANVLTF. In DNA form, the CDR3 reads TGTGCCAGCAGCTTAGTTGAGGCTGGGGCCAACGTCCTGACTTTC. The chain couples TRBV11-2 to TRBJ2-6; D is undetermined. This CDR3 has 15 residues. Germline values: CDR1 SGHAT, CDR2 FQNNGV. V lost 1 base, J lost 2 bases, and 6 bases lay in between.

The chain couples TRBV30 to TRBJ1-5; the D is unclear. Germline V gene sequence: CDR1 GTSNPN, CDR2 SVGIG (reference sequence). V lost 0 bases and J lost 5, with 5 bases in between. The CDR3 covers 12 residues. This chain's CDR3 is CAWSVLYQPQHF. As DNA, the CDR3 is TGTGCCTGGAGTGTATTGTATCAGCCCCAGCATTTT.

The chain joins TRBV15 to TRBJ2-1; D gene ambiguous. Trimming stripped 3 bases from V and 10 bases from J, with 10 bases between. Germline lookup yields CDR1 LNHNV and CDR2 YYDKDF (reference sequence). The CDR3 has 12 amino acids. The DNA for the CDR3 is TGTGCCACCAGCAGGCCTTTGAGCGAGCAGTTCTTC. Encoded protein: CATSRPLSEQFF. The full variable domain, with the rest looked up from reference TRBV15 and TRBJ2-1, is DAMVIQNPRYQVTQFGKPVTLSCSQTLNHNVMYWYQQKSSQAPKLLFHYYDKDFNNEADTPDNFQSRRPNTSFCFLDIRSPGLGDTAMYLCATSRPLSEQFFGPGTRLTVL.

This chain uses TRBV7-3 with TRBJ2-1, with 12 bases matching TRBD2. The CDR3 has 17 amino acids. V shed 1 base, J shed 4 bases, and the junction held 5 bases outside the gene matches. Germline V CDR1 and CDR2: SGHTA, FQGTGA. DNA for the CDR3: TGTGCCAGCAGCTTAAGCCCTAGCGGGGGGGCATACAATGAGCAGTTCTTC. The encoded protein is CASSLSPSGGAYNEQFF.

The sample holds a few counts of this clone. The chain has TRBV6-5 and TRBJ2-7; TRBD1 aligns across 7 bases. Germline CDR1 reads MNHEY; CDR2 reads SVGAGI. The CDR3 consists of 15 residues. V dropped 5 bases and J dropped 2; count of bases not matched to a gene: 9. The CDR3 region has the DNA TGTGCCAGCAGTAAGCAATCCGGGACAGCCTACGAGCAGTACTTC. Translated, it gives CASSKQSGTAYEQYF.

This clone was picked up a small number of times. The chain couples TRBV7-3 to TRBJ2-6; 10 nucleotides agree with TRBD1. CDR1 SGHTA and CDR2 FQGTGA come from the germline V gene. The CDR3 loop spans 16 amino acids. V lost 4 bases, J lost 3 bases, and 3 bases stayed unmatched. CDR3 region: CASSSGTGVGANVLTF. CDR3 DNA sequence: TGTGCCAGCAGCTCCGGGACAGGGGTTGGGGCCAACGTCCTGACTTTC.

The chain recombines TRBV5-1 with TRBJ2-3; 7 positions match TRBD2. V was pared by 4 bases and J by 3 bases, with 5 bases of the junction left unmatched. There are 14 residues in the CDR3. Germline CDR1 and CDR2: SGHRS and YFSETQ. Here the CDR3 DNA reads TGCGCCAGCAGCCCGACTAGCAGGACAGATACGCAGTATTTT. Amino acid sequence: CASSPTSRTDTQYF.

The CDR3: CASSLVRGYGEQYF. The CDR3 nucleotides read TGTGCCAGCAGCTTAGTACGGGGTTACGGGGAGCAGTACTTC. J is TRBJ2-7 and V is TRBV7-2, with D maybe TRBD2 (5 bases). V was shortened by 1 base and J by 7 bases, with 14 bases between the two germline ends. Germline-derived CDR1 and CDR2 are SGHTA and FQGNSA. The CDR3 runs to 14 residues.

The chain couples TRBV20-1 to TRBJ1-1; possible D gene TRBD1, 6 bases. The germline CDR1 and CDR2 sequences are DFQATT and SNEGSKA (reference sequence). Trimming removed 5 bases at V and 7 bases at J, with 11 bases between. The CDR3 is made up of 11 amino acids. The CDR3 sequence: CSAPDRIEAFF. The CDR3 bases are TGCAGTGCTCCTGACAGGATTGAAGCTTTCTTT.

This chain's CDR3 is CASSFSVEYEQYF. DNA of the CDR3: TGTGCCAGCAGCTTTAGCGTTGAATACGAGCAGTACTTC. The gene calls are TRBV7-2 and TRBJ2-7, with D perhaps matching TRBD2 (5 bases). Trimming removed 3 bases at V and 4 bases at J, with 10 bases between. Germline CDR1 is SGHTA and CDR2 is FQGNSA. The length of the CDR3 is 13 residues.

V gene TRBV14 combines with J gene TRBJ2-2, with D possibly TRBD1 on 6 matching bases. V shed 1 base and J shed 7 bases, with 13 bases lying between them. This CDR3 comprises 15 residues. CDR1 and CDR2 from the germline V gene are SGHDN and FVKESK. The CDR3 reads CASSQAQGIGGELFF. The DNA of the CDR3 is TGTGCCAGCAGCCAAGCACAGGGCATCGGCGGGGAGCTGTTTTTT.

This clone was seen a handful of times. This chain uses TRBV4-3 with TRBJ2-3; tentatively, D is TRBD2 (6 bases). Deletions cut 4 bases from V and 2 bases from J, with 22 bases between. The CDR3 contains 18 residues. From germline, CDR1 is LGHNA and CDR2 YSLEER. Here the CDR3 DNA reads TGCGCCAGCAGCCCCGAGGGCGCGGGGCGGCGCCTCACAGATACGCAGTATTTT. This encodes CASSPEGAGRRLTDTQYF.

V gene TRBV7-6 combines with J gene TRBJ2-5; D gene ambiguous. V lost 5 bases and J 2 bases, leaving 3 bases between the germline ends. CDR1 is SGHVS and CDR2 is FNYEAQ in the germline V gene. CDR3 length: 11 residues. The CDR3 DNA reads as TGTGCCAGCAGCCTGCAAGAGACCCAGTACTTC. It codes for CASSLQETQYF.

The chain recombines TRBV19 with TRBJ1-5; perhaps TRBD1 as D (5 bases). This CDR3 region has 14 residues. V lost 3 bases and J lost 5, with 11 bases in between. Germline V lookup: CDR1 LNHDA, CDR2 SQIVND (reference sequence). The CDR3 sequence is CASSIRVRDQPQHF. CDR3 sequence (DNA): TGTGCCAGTAGTATCAGGGTTAGAGATCAGCCCCAGCATTTT. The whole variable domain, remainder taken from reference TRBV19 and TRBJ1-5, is DGGITQSPKYLFRKEGQNVTLSCEQNLNHDAMYWYRQDPGQGLRLIYYSQIVNDFQKGDIAEGYSVSREKKESFPLTVTSAQKNPTAFYLCASSIRVRDQPQHFGDGTRLSIL.

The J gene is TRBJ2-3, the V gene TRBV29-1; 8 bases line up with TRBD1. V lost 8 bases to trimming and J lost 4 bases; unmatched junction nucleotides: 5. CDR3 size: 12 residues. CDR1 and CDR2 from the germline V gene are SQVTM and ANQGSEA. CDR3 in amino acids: CSSRTGPDTQYF. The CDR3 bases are TGCAGCTCAAGGACAGGGCCAGATACGCAGTATTTT.

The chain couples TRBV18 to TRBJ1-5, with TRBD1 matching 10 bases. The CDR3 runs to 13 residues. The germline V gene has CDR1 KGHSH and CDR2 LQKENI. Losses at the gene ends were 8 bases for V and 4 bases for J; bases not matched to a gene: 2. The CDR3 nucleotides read TGTGCCAGCGGGACAGGGGAAAATCAGCCCCAGCATTTT. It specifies CASGTGENQPQHF.

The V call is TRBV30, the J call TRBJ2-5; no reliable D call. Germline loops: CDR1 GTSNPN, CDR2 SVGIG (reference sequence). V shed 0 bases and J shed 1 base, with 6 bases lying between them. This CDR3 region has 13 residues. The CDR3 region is CAWSVRSQETQYF. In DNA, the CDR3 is TGTGCCTGGAGTGTTCGGAGCCAAGAGACCCAGTACTTC. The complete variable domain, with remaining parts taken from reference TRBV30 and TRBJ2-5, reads SQTIHQWPATLVQPVGSPLSLECTVEGTSNPNLYWYRQAAGRGLQLLFYSVGIGQISSEVPQNLSASRPQDRQFILSSKKLLLSDSGFYLCAWSVRSQETQYFGPGTRLLVL.

The CDR3 is CAWSTRGRGTEAFF. CDR3 DNA sequence: TGTGCCTGGAGTACCAGGGGCAGGGGCACTGAAGCTTTCTTT. The chain links TRBV30 to TRBJ1-1; D possibly corresponds to TRBD1 (6 bases). The CDR3 runs to 14 residues. V was clipped by 2 bases and J by 4 bases, with 14 bases between them. The germline gives CDR1 GTSNPN, CDR2 SVGIG (reference sequence). Complete variable domain (other parts from reference TRBV30 and TRBJ1-1): SQTIHQWPATLVQPVGSPLSLECTVEGTSNPNLYWYRQAAGRGLQLLFYSVGIGQISSEVPQNLSASRPQDRQFILSSKKLLLSDSGFYLCAWSTRGRGTEAFFGQGTRLTVV.

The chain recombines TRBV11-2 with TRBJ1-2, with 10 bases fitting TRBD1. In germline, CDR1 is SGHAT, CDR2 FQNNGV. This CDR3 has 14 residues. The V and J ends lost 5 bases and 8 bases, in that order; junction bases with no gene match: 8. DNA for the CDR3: TGTGCCAGCAGCGCCTCGACAGGGGGCGGAGGCTACACCTTC. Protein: CASSASTGGGGYTF. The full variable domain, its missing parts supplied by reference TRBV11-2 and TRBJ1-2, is EAGVAQSPRYKIIEKRQSVAFWCNPISGHATLYWYQQILGQGPKLLIQFQNNGVVDDSQLPKDRFSAERLKGVDSTLKIQPAKLEDSAVYLCASSASTGGGGYTFGSGTRLTVV.